The clone carrying this T cell receptor (beta chain) has more than one count but fewer than ten. Its antigen remains unknown. The data belong to a study of shared clonotypes between healthy human individuals. Study results and limitations: Rarefaction curves obtained for sorted subsets showed sequencing incomplete despite large depth. Sampling involved blood alone; tissue repertoires likely differ.

Assay used: immunoSEQ multiplex PCR; TCRdb lists only in-frame clones, some missing. The sample has roughly 700,000 clones; 90% are singletons. The donors, healthy adults who were HIV-negative, had experienced no recent acute infections or vaccinations. CD45RO+ cells went into CD8 memory alongside CCR7-negative CD45RA+ TemRA cells. Germline V lookup: CDR1 SGDLS, CDR2 YYNGEE. Unmatched junction bases numbered 16, after V lost 3 bases and J lost 8 bases. This CDR3 has 18 amino acids. The chain uses TRBV9 and TRBJ2-1, with 11 bases identical to TRBD2. The origin of this receptor is a man between 18 and 29 years old in good health. Some clones in this sample may be carry-over from other donors' samples. The sample was memory CD8+ T cells from PBMCs. The subset: CD45RO+ cells pooled with CCR7-negative TemRA cells. CDR3 sequence: CASSEAHSGRASIYEQFF. The CDR3 coding sequence is TGTGCCAGCAGCGAAGCCCATAGCGGGAGGGCCAGTATATATGAGCAGTTCTTC.